One sample yielded the 16 T cell receptor beta chains listed below, sequenced in a study of blood T cell repertoires in COVID-19. Data came from immunoSEQ multiplex PCR; TCRdb stores just in-frame clones and leaves some out. The repertoire holds 65,000 to 70,000 clones, with roughly 77% as singletons. Sequenced input: peripheral blood. Receptors were obtained from a human donor in a cohort sampled during active COVID-19.

V and J are TRBV28 and TRBJ2-1; D unclear. The CDR3 has 15 residues. The V gene lost 6 bases and the J gene lost 5 bases, with 17 bases spanning the gap. The germline gives CDR1 MDHEN, CDR2 SYDVKM. The CDR3 DNA sequence: TGTGCCAGCAGCGACGGTCACCTAGTTGACAATGAGCAGTTCTTC. As protein: CASSDGHLVDNEQFF.

This clone showed up just a few times. The CDR3 protein is CASSLELAGRGENIQYF. CDR3 DNA sequence: TGTGCCAGCAGTTTAGAGCTAGCGGGGAGAGGGGAAAACATTCAGTACTTC. The chain joins TRBV28 to TRBJ2-4; 9 bases are shared with TRBD2. V lost 2 bases, J lost 5 bases, and 10 bases stayed unmatched. Per germline, CDR1 MDHEN and CDR2 SYDVKM. This CDR3 is 17 amino acids long.

The CDR3 DNA is TGTGCCAGCAGCTTAGACGGGAGGGCCTGGGAGACCCAGTACTTC. It yields the protein CASSLDGRAWETQYF. V and J are TRBV7-6 and TRBJ2-5, with 8 positions matching TRBD2. CDR1 is SGHVS, CDR2 FNYEAQ, per germline. V shed 1 base and J 5 bases; nucleotides not matched to a gene: 6. The CDR3 has 15 amino acids.

The sample holds one count of this clone. The J gene is TRBJ2-7, the V gene TRBV7-8; D is possibly TRBD2 (6 bases). CDR3 length: 16 amino acids. V was cut by 5 bases and J by 0 bases, with 17 bases left in between. Germline CDR1 SGHVS, CDR2 FQNEAQ. CDR3 sequence reads: CASSPSGLTFSYEQYF. CDR3 in DNA: TGTGCCAGCAGCCCTTCGGGACTGACGTTCTCCTACGAGCAGTACTTC. Full variable domain (missing parts from reference TRBV7-8 and TRBJ2-7): GAGVSQSPRYKVAKRGQDVALRCDPISGHVSLFWYQQALGQGPEFLTYFQNEAQLDKSGLPSDRFFAERPEGSVSTLKIQRTQQEDSAVYLCASSPSGLTFSYEQYFGPGTRLTVT.

In this sample, this clone turned up a few times. This chain uses TRBV24-1 with TRBJ2-5; possibly TRBD1 for D (6 bases). Per germline, CDR1 KGHDR and CDR2 SFDVKD. The CDR3 consists of 14 residues. V was shortened by 3 bases and J by 3 bases, with 10 bases between the two germline ends. CDR3 protein: CATSDPGVEETQYF. In DNA, the CDR3 is TGTGCCACCAGTGATCCAGGGGTCGAAGAGACCCAGTACTTC.

CDR3 residues: CSVQTGVGTDTQYF. CDR3 coding DNA: TGCAGCGTTCAGACAGGGGTGGGCACAGATACGCAGTATTTT. The chain has TRBV29-1 and TRBJ2-3, with 8 bases fitting TRBD1. CDR1 SQVTM and CDR2 ANQGSEA come from the germline V gene. Unmatched junction bases numbered 5, after V lost 5 bases and J lost 1 base. CDR3 length equals 14 residues.

The genes are TRBV6-5 and TRBJ2-7; TRBD2 aligns across 7 bases. Looked up from germline, CDR1 is MNHEY and CDR2 is SVGAGI. Germline trimming cut 6 bases from V and 5 bases from J; bases unmatched to any gene: 13. This CDR3 is built from 15 residues. This chain's CDR3 is CASRRSGEGPHEQYF. The CDR3 coding sequence is TGTGCCAGCAGGAGGTCGGGGGAGGGCCCCCACGAGCAGTACTTC.

The chain recombines TRBV10-3 with TRBJ2-7; 7 nucleotides line up with TRBD1. The V and J ends lost 6 bases and 7 bases, in that order; junction bases with no gene match: 9. The germline V gene has CDR1 ENHRY and CDR2 SYGVKD. The CDR3 runs to 13 residues. CDR3 protein: CAISKGQLEEQYF. The CDR3 DNA sequence: TGTGCCATCAGCAAGGGACAGTTAGAGGAGCAGTACTTC.

This clone was detected once. The rearrangement links TRBV30 to TRBJ2-5; a weak D match, TRBD1 (7 bases). The CDR3 is 14 residues long. CDR1 is GTSNPN, CDR2 SVGIG, per germline (reference sequence). Deletions cut 4 bases from V and 2 bases from J, with 14 bases between. Here the CDR3 reads CAWNQGGGQETQYF. The CDR3 bases are TGTGCCTGGAATCAGGGGGGTGGGCAAGAGACCCAGTACTTC.

V usage is TRBV6-5 and J usage is TRBJ2-5, with D possibly TRBD1 on 6 matching bases. Trimming left V 4 bases short and J 5 bases short, with 17 bases between. Per the germline V gene, CDR1 is MNHEY and CDR2 is SVGAGI. There are 15 residues in the CDR3. CDR3 region: CASSSQGSAGETQYF. CDR3 sequence (DNA): TGTGCCAGCAGTTCACAGGGATCGGCTGGCGAGACCCAGTACTTC.

The V gene is TRBV27, the J gene TRBJ2-1; 7 bases map to TRBD2. This CDR3 has 15 amino acids. Germline CDR1 and CDR2: MNHEY and SMNVEV (reference sequence). The V and J ends lost 2 bases and 12 bases, in that order; junction bases with no gene match: 13. CDR3 coding DNA: TGTGCCAGCAGTTTAGCCCAACACGGGCGCGGGGGGCAGTTCTTC. Translation gives CASSLAQHGRGGQFF.

The chain recombines TRBV5-4 with TRBJ2-1; 12 nucleotides align to TRBD2. Germline CDR1 is SGHNT and CDR2 is YYREEE (reference sequence). The CDR3 is 13 amino acids. Trimming at V came to 3 bases and at J to 10 bases, leaving 2 bases not matched to a gene. CDR3 region: CASSSGLAGEQFF. In DNA, the CDR3 is TGTGCCAGCAGCTCAGGACTAGCGGGGGAGCAGTTCTTC.

This clone was observed a single time. The V call is TRBV10-3, the J call TRBJ1-1; D gene ambiguous. Germline lookup yields CDR1 ENHRY and CDR2 SYGVKD. The CDR3 length is 12 residues. V lost 10 bases and J 3 bases, leaving 12 bases between the germline ends. The CDR3 DNA reads as TGTGCCACCTCAAGAGGGTACACTGAAGCTTTCTTT. This codes for CATSRGYTEAFF.

The chain joins TRBV5-1 to TRBJ2-1, with 7 nucleotides matching TRBD1. This CDR3 is 14 amino acids long. Trimming cost V 5 bases and J 3 bases; bases outside gene matches: 5. Germline-derived CDR1 and CDR2 are SGHRS and YFSETQ. The CDR3 bases are TGCGCCAGCAGGACAGGGACCGACTACAATGAGCAGTTCTTC. Translation gives CASRTGTDYNEQFF. Looking up the rest from reference TRBV5-1 and TRBJ2-1 gives the full variable domain: KAGVTQTPRYLIKTRGQQVTLSCSPISGHRSVSWYQQTPGQGLQFLFEYFSETQRNKGNFPGRFSGRQFSNSRSEMNVSTLELGDSALYLCASRTGTDYNEQFFGPGTRLTVL.

V is TRBV15 and J is TRBJ2-2, with D hard to call. V was pared by 0 bases and J by 0 bases, with 14 bases between. The CDR3 contains 18 residues. Germline V gene lookup returns CDR1 LNHNV and CDR2 YYDKDF (reference sequence). The CDR3 coding sequence is TGTGCCACCAGCAGAGAGGTAGTGCTCTCGTCGAACACCGGGGAGCTGTTTTTT. It is translated as CATSREVVLSSNTGELFF.

This chain uses TRBV6-5 with TRBJ2-2; D gene ambiguous. CDR1 and CDR2 (germline): MNHEY, SVGAGI. V dropped 6 bases and J dropped 4 bases, with 6 bases sitting between them. The CDR3 loop spans 12 amino acids. The CDR3 bases are TGTGCCAGCAGGAGAGGCACCGGGGAGCTGTTTTTT. This codes for CASRRGTGELFF.